Each of the 9 T cell receptor beta chains below was sequenced from the same sample in a study of cytomegalovirus exposure and HLA in healthy donors. The PCR contained 60 Vbeta and 13 Jbeta primers. Data came from immunoSEQ multiplex PCR; TCRdb stores just in-frame clones and leaves some out. The repertoire holds more than 150,000 clones, 70% to 80% seen once, with over 1.5% in the top ten. Input material: PBMCs. Receptor source: a girl aged 5 to 17 in good health and CMV-seropositive.

The rearrangement uses TRBV4-2 and TRBJ2-3; 10 bases line up with TRBD2. The CDR3 is 19 amino acids. V lost 2 bases and J lost 5; bases outside the gene matches: 16. Germline-derived CDR1 and CDR2 are LGHNA and YNFKEQ. CDR3 coding DNA: TGTGCCAGCAGCCAAACAGGGAGTAGCGGGGGGCCGGGTGGAGATACGCAGTATTTT. Its translation: CASSQTGSSGGPGGDTQYF.

This clone came up once. J is TRBJ1-2 and V is TRBV5-6; 8 bases map to TRBD1. The ends lost 3 bases at V and 6 bases at J; junction bases unmatched: 10. Germline-derived CDR1 and CDR2 are SGHDT and YYEEEE. This CDR3 is 15 amino acids long. The CDR3 DNA reads TGTGCCAGCAGCTCGGACAGGGTAAGGGCCAATGGCTACACCTTC. Translating gives CASSSDRVRANGYTF. Filled out from reference TRBV5-6 and TRBJ1-2, the complete variable domain reads DAGVTQSPTHLIKTRGQQVTLRCSPKSGHDTVSWYQQALGQGPQFIFQYYEEEERQRGNFPDRFSGHQFPNYSSELNVNALLLGDSALYLCASSSDRVRANGYTFGSGTRLTVV.

This clone was counted only a few times. The V gene is TRBV27, the J gene TRBJ1-6; the match to TRBD1 covers 7 bases. The trim removed 7 bases at V and 7 bases at J, leaving 7 bases unmatched. The CDR3 extends over 14 amino acids. In germline, CDR1 is MNHEY, CDR2 SMNVEV (reference sequence). The CDR3 is CASTNDRANSPLHF. The CDR3 coding sequence is TGTGCCAGCACAAACGACAGGGCCAATTCACCCCTCCACTTT.

The V and J genes are TRBV30 and TRBJ2-1; 9 bases map to TRBD1. The germline gives CDR1 GTSNPN, CDR2 SVGIG (reference sequence). After removal of 8 bases from V and 2 bases from J, the junction contained 10 bases not matched to a gene. The length of the CDR3 is 15 residues. CDR3 loop: CARVRGTGTYNEQFF. DNA of the CDR3: TGTGCCCGTGTTAGGGGGACAGGGACCTACAATGAGCAGTTCTTC.

The chain employs TRBV19 and TRBJ1-2; 12 bases fit TRBD1. The CDR3 contains 15 residues. Trimming took 6 bases from V and 10 from J; bases not matched to a gene: 12. Germline V gene lookup returns CDR1 LNHDA and CDR2 SQIVND (reference sequence). The CDR3 DNA reads as TGTGCCAGTAGCCCCACCCGGGACAGGGGGCATCCCTACACCTTC. Amino acid sequence: CASSPTRDRGHPYTF.

This clone was recorded once. The CDR3 loop is CASSRLAGSTDTQYF. As DNA, the CDR3 is TGCGCCAGCAGCAGACTAGCGGGGAGCACAGATACGCAGTATTTT. J is TRBJ2-3 and V is TRBV10-2; TRBD2 matches 11 bases. Germline trimming cut 6 bases from V and 0 bases from J; bases unmatched to any gene: 2. This CDR3 is 15 amino acids long. From germline, CDR1 is WSHSY and CDR2 SAAADI.

This chain links TRBV5-6 with TRBJ2-5; 9 bases are shared with TRBD1. The CDR3 is made up of 14 amino acids. V shed 4 bases, J shed 5 bases, and the junction held 6 bases outside the gene matches. Germline V gene data show CDR1 as SGHDT and CDR2 as YYEEEE. CDR3 region: CASSQTGGSETQYF. The CDR3 region has the DNA TGTGCCAGCAGCCAGACAGGGGGGTCGGAGACCCAGTACTTC.

The rearrangement joins TRBV7-6 to TRBJ1-1; D perhaps matches TRBD1 (6 bases). This CDR3 comprises 16 residues. The V and J ends lost 1 base and 5 bases respectively, with 17 bases between them. Per the germline V gene, CDR1 is SGHVS and CDR2 is FNYEAQ. CDR3: CASSLEGGRGRTEAFF. The CDR3 region has the DNA TGTGCCAGCAGCTTAGAAGGTGGCAGGGGAAGAACTGAAGCTTTCTTT.

The sample holds a few counts of this clone. The rearrangement joins TRBV5-1 to TRBJ2-5, with a tentative D call TRBD1 (6 bases). V shed 0 bases and J shed 5 bases, with 17 bases lying between them. The CDR3 covers 16 residues. Per the germline V gene, CDR1 is SGHRS and CDR2 is YFSETQ. CDR3 sequence reads: CASSLASQGQWETQYF. CDR3 nucleotides: TGCGCCAGCAGCTTGGCGTCCCAAGGACAGTGGGAGACCCAGTACTTC.